This T cell receptor beta chain was captured in a study of identical twins. Broader study findings: Abundant beta clonotypes from cord blood had fewer insertions, unlike memory repertoires, which showed none.

TCRdb re-called the 5' RACE reads through MiXCR, storing one row per CDR3 protein. This table holds about 330,000 distinct CDR3 sequences, roughly an eighth found once. Regarding this clonotype: Its antigen is not identified.

Per germline, CDR1 DFQATT and CDR2 SNEGSKA (reference sequence). The CDR3 sequence is 17 residues long. V was clipped by 6 bases and J by 0 bases; unmatched bases: 11. These same records also appear under a second study, on yellow fever vaccine responses in identical twins.

The TCR was taken from a woman aged 18-30 years in good health. Sequencing was performed on CD8+ T cells sorted from blood. The rearrangement links TRBV20-1 to TRBJ1-6; TRBD1 matches at 7 bases. CDR3 sequence (DNA): TGCAGTGCCCGTGGGACAGATGAAAGCTCCTATAATTCACCCCTCCACTTT. Translated, it gives CSARGTDESSYNSPLHF.